This TCR beta chain stems from a study of blood T cells in healthy people across ages. PCR was performed a second time for 7 to 11 cycles using a sample-barcoded 5' primer and a J-beta primer mix. MiXCR, applied by TCRdb to the 5' RACE reads, yields one record per CDR3 protein. The table shows a few hundred thousand distinct CDR3 sequences, with roughly a quarter occurring only once. This CDR3 has 16 residues. The TCR was taken from a woman between 65 and 79 years old in good health. This rearrangement joins TRBV21-1 to TRBJ2-7; the table's D call of TRBD1 was not tested on the DNA. TRBV21-1 is labeled a pseudogene. Input material: blood. The CDR3 DNA follows: TGTGCCAGCAGCAAAGCGGCCGGGACAGAGACCTACGAGCAGTACTTC. This codes for CASSKAAGTETYEQYF.